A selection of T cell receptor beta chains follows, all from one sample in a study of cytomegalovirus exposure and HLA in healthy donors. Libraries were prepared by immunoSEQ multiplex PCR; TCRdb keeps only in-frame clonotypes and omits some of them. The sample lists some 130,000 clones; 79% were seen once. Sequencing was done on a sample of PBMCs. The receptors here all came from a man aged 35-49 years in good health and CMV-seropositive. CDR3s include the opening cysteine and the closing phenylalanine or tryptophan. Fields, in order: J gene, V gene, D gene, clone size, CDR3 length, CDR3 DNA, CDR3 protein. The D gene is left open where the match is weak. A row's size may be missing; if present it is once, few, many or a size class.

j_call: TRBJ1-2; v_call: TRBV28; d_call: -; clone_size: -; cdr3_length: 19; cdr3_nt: TGTGCCAGCATGGTTGTATTTACCCAGGAGTGGGGAGAGCCCTATGGCTACACCTTC; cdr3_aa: CASMVVFTQEWGEPYGYTF
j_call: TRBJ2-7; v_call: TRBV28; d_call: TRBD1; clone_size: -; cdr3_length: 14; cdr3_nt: TGTGCCAGCAGTTCCTCAGGGGGACCCTACGAGCAGTACTTC; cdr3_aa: CASSSSGGPYEQYF
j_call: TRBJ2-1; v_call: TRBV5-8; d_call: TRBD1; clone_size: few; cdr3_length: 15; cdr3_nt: TGTGCCAGCAGTAGCCCTGGGACAGGGGCCAATGAGCAGTTCTTC; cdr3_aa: CASSSPGTGANEQFF
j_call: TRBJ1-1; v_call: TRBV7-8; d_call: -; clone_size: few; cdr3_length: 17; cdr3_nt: TGTGCCAGCAGCGCGGAGCTGGTGGGCAGGGTTTACGCTGAAGCTTTCTTT; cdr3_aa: CASSAELVGRVYAEAFF
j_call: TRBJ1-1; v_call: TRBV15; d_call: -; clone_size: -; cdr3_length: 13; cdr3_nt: TGTGCCACCAGCTCCGTACAGGGTAGAGAAGCTTTCTTT; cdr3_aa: CATSSVQGREAFF
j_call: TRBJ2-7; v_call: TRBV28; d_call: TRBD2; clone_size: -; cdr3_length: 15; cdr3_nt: TGTGCCAGCAGTTATGGGCTAGCGGGAGTCTACGAGCAGTACTTC; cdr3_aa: CASSYGLAGVYEQYF
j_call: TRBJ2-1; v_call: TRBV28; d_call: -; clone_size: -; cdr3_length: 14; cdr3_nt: TGTGCCAGCAGTTTGGGGGACTTATACAATGAGCAGTTCTTC; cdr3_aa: CASSLGDLYNEQFF
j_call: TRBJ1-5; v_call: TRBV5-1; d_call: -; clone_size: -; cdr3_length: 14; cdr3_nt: TGCGCCAGCAGCCCCGGGGGGCAGGGGCAGCCCCAGCATTTT; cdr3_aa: CASSPGGQGQPQHF
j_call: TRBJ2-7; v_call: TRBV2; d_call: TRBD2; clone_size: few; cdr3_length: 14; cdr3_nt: TGTGCCAGCCAGCGGGAAGGGATGGGCTACGAGCAGTACTTC; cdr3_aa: CASQREGMGYEQYF
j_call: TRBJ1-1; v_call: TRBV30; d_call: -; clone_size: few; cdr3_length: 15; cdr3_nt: TGTGCCTGGAGTGTACAAGGGGAGGGTTACACTGAAGCTTTCTTT; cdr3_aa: CAWSVQGEGYTEAFF
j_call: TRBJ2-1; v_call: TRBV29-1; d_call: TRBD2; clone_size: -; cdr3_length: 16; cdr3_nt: TGCAGCGTTGAAGATAGGCTAGCGGGAGTAAGGAATGAGCAGTTCTTC; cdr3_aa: CSVEDRLAGVRNEQFF
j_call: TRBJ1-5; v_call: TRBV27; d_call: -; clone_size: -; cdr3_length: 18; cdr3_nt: TGTGCCAGCAGTTGGATCCCCGTGGGGAGGGCGTCTGGTCAGCCCCAGCATTTT; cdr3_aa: CASSWIPVGRASGQPQHF
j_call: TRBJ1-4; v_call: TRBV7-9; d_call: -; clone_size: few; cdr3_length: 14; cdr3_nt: TGTGCCAGCAGCTTGGGCTCAGGGGCTGAAAAACTGTTTTTT; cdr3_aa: CASSLGSGAEKLFF
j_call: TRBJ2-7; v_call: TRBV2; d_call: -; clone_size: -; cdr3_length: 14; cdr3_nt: TGTGCCAGCAAGGGGCAGGCGAGCTCCTACGAGCAGTACTTC; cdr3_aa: CASKGQASSYEQYF
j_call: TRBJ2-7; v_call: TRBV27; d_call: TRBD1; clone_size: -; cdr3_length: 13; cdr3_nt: TGTGCCAGCCGTGAATGGACAGGGGACGAGCAGTACTTC; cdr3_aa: CASREWTGDEQYF
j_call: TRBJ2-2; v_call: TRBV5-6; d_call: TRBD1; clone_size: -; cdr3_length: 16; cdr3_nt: TGTGCCAGCAGCTGGTGGACAGGGGGCCGCACCGGGGAGCTGTTTTTT; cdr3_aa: CASSWWTGGRTGELFF
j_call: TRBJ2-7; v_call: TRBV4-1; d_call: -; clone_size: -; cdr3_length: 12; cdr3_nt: TGCGCCAGCAGCCATCGTCGGGAAGAGCAGTACTTC; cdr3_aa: CASSHRREEQYF
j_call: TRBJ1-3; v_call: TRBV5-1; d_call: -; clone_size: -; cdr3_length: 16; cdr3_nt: TGCGCCAGCAGCTTGGGAGGGGGTTTCTCTGGAAACACCATATATTTT; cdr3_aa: CASSLGGGFSGNTIYF
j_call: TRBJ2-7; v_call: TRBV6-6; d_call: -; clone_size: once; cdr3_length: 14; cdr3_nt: TGTGCCAGCAGCCAAGGGGGGGTACCCTACGAGCAGTACTTC; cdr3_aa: CASSQGGVPYEQYF
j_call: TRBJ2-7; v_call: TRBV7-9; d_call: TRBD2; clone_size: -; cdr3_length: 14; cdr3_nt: TGTGCCAGCAGCGGTACTAGCGGTCGCTACGAGCAGTACTTC; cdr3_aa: CASSGTSGRYEQYF
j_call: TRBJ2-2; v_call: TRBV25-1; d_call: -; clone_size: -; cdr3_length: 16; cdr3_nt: TGTGCCAGCAGTGAATTCCAGGGGGGACTTCCCGGGGAGCTGTTTTTT; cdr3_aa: CASSEFQGGLPGELFF
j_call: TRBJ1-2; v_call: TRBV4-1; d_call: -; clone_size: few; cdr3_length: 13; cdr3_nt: TGCGCCAGCAGCCAAGTTATCCTCGATGGCTACACCTTC; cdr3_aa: CASSQVILDGYTF
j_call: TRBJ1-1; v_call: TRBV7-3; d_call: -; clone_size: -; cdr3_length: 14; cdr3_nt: TGTGCCAGCAGCTTAAGGGCCCGGGGGACTGAAGCTTTCTTT; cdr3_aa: CASSLRARGTEAFF
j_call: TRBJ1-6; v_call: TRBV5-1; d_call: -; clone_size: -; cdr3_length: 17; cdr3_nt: TGCGCCAGCAGCTTGGACCCCGGCAGGGCGGATAATTCACCCCTCCACTTT; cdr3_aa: CASSLDPGRADNSPLHF
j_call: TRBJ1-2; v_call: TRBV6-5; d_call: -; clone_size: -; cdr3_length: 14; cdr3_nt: TGTGCCAGCAGTATCTATGACGGAGGCTATGGCTACACCTTC; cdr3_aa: CASSIYDGGYGYTF
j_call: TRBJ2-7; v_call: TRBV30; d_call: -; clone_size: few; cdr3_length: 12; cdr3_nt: TGTGCGGCCGGACAGTCCTCGTACGAGCAGTACTTC; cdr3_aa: CAAGQSSYEQYF
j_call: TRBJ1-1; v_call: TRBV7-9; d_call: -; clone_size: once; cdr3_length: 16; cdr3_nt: TGTGCCAGCAGTTTAGACCCGTTCGGGATGAACACTGAAGCTTTCTTT; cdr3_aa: CASSLDPFGMNTEAFF
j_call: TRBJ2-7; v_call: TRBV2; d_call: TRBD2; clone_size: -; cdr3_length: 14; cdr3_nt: TGTGCCAGCAGTGAACTAGCGGGAGTCTCGGGGCAGTACTTC; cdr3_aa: CASSELAGVSGQYF
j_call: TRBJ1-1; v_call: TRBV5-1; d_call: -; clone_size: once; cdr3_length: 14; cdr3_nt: TGCGCCAGCAGCCTAGCTGGGGGGGTTTTTGAAGCTTTCTTT; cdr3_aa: CASSLAGGVFEAFF
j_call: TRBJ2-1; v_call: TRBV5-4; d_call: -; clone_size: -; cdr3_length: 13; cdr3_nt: TGTGCCAGCAGCGTCGGGAGAAACTATGAGCAGTTCTTC; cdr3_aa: CASSVGRNYEQFF
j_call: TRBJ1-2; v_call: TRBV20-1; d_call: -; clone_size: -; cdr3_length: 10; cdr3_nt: TGCAGTATAGGGGGTCCGGGCTACACCTTC; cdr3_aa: CSIGGPGYTF
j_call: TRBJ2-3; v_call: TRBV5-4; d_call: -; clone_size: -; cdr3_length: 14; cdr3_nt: TGTGCCAGCAGTAAGGACACCTACACAGATACGCAGTATTTT; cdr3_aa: CASSKDTYTDTQYF
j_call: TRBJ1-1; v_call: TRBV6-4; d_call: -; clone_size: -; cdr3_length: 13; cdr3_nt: TGTGCCAGCAGTTCCACCACAGTATCTGAAGCTTTCTTT; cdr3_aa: CASSSTTVSEAFF
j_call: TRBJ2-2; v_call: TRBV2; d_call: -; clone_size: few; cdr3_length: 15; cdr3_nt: TGTGCCAGCAGTGAGGAGGGCCTGGACACCGGGGAGCTGTTTTTT; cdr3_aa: CASSEEGLDTGELFF
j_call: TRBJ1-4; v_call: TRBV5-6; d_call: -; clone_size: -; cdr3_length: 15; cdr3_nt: TGTGCCAGCAGCCCTGGCACCTACGCGGGTGAAAAACTGTTTTTT; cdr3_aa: CASSPGTYAGEKLFF
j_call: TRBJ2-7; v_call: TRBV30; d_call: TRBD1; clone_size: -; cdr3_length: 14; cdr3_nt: TGTGCCTGGAGCTGGGGGACAGGGGACTACGAGCAGTACTTC; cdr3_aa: CAWSWGTGDYEQYF
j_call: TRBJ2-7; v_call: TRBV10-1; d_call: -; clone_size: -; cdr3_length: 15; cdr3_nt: TGCGCCAGCAGTGTGGACAGTGAATTCTCCTACGAGCAGTACTTC; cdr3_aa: CASSVDSEFSYEQYF
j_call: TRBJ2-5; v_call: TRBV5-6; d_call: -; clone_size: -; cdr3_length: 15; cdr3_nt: TGTGCCAGCAGCTTAGGCGGACGGAGCGGGGAGACCCAGTACTTC; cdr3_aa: CASSLGGRSGETQYF
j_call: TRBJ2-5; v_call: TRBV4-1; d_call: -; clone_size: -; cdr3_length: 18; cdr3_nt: TGCGCCAGCAGCCAACGCCTCCGTGGTTCCGTGGAGACGGAGACCCAGTACTTC; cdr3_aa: CASSQRLRGSVETETQYF
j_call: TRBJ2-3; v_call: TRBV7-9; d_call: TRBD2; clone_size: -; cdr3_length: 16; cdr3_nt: TGTTCCAGCAGTCTTTTACGGGAGGGCCGGGCAGATACGCAGTATTTT; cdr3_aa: CSSSLLREGRADTQYF
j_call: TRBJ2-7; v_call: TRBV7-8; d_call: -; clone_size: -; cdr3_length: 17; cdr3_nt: TGTGCCAGCAGCTTAGAAACGGCGGCGGGATATTACGACGAGCAGTACTTC; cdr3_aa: CASSLETAAGYYDEQYF
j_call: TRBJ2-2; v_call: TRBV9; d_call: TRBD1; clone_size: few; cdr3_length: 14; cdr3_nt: TGTGCCAGCAGCCCAAGGACAGGTACCGGGGAGCTGTTTTTT; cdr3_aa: CASSPRTGTGELFF
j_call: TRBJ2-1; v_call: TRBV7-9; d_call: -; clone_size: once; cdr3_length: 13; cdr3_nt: TGTGCCAGCAGCTTAGACGGAGGGAATGAGCAGTTCTTC; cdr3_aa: CASSLDGGNEQFF
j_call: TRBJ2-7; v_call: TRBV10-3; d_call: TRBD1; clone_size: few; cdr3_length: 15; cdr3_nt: TGTGCCATCAGTGAGTGGGACAGGGTAGCCGACGAGCAGTACTTC; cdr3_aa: CAISEWDRVADEQYF
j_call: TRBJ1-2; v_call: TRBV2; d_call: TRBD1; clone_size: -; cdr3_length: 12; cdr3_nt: TGTGCCTCGGGACAGGGGAAGGGTGGCTACACCTTC; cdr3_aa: CASGQGKGGYTF
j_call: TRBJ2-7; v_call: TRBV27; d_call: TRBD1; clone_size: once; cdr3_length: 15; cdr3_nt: TGTGCCAGCAGTTTATACCGGGACAGGGGCTACGAGCAGTACTTC; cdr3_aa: CASSLYRDRGYEQYF
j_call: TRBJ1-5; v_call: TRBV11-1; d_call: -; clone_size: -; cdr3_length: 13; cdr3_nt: TGTGCCAGCAGCTTGGGGGGGGAACAGCCCCAGCATTTT; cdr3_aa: CASSLGGEQPQHF
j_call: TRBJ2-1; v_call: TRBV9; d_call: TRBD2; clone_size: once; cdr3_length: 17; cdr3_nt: TGTGCCAGCAGCATTCATAGCGGGAGGGCCGTCGACAATGAGCAGTTCTTC; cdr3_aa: CASSIHSGRAVDNEQFF
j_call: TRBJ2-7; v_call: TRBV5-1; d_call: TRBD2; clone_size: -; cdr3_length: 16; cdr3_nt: TGCGCCAGCAGCTCCCGGACTAGCGGCCAGTCCCCCGAGCAGTACTTC; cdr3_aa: CASSSRTSGQSPEQYF
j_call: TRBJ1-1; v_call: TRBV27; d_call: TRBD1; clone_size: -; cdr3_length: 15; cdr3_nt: TGTGCCAGCAGTCTCCGACAGGGACTGAACACTGAAGCTTTCTTT; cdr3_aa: CASSLRQGLNTEAFF
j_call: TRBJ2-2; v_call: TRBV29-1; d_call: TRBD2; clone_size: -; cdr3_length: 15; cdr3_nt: TGCAGCGTTGTCCTTGCGGGGGCGAACACCGGGGAGCTGTTTTTT; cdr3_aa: CSVVLAGANTGELFF
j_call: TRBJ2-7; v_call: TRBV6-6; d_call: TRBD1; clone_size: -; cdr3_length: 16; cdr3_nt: TGTGCCAGCAGTTACACCCACTCAGGGGGCCTGGACGAGCAGTACTTC; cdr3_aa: CASSYTHSGGLDEQYF
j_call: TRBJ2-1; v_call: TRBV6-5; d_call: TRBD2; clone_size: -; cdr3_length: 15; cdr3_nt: TGTGCCAGCAGTTGGCTAGCGGGAGGGCAGGGTGAGCAGTTCTTC; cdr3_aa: CASSWLAGGQGEQFF
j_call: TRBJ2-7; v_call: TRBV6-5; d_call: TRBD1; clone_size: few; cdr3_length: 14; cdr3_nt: TGTGCCAGCAGTTACTATTTACAGGGGAGCGAGCAGTACTTC; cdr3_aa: CASSYYLQGSEQYF
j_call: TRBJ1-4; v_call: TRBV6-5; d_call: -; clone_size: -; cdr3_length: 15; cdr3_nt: TGTGCCAGCAGTTACTCTTACAGGAGGGATGAAAAACTGTTTTTT; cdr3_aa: CASSYSYRRDEKLFF
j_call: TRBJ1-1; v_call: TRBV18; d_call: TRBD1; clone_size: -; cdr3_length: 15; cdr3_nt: TGTGCCAGCTCACCACGGACAGGAGTGAACACTGAAGCTTTCTTT; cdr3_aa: CASSPRTGVNTEAFF
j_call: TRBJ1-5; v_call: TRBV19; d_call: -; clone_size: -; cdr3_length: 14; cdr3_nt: TGTGCCAGTAGTATTCTCAGAAACAATCAGCCCCAGCATTTT; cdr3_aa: CASSILRNNQPQHF
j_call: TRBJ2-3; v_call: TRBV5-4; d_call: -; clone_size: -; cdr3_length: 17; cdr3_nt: TGTGCCAGCAGCTTCTCGTTCGATTGGACTAGCACAGATACGCAGTATTTT; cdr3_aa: CASSFSFDWTSTDTQYF
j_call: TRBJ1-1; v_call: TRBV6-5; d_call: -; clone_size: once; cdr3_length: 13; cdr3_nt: TGTGCCAGCAGTTTTTCAGAGAACACTGAAGCTTTCTTT; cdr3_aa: CASSFSENTEAFF